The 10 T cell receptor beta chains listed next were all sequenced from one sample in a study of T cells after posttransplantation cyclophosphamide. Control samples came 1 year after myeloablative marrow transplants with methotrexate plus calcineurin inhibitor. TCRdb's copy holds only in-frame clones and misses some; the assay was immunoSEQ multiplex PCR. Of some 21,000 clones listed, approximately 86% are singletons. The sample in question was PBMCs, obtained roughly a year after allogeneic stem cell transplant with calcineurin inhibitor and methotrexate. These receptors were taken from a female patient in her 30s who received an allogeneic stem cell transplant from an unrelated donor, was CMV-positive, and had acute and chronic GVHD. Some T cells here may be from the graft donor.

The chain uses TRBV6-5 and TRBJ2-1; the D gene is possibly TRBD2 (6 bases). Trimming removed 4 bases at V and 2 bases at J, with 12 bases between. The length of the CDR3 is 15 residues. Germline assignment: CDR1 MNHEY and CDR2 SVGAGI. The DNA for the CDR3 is TGTGCCAGCAGTTTTTCGGGAGTGGCCTACAATGAGCAGTTCTTC. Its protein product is CASSFSGVAYNEQFF.

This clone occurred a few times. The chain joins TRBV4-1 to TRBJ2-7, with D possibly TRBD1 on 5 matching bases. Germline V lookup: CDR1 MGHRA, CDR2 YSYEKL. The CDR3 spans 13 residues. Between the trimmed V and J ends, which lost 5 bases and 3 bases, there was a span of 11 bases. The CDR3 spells CASSGALFYEQYF. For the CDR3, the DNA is TGCGCCAGCAGCGGGGCGCTTTTCTACGAGCAGTACTTC.

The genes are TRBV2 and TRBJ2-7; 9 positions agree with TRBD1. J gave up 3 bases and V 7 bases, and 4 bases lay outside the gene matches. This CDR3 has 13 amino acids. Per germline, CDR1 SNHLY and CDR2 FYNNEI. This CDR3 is CASKQGANYEQYF. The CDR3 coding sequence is TGTGCCAGCAAACAGGGGGCCAACTACGAGCAGTACTTC. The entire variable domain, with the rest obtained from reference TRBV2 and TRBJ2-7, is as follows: EPEVTQTPSHQVTQMGQEVILRCVPISNHLYFYWYRQILGQKVEFLVSFYNNEISEKSEIFDDQFSVERPDGSNFTLKIRSTKLEDSAMYFCASKQGANYEQYFGPGTRLTVT.

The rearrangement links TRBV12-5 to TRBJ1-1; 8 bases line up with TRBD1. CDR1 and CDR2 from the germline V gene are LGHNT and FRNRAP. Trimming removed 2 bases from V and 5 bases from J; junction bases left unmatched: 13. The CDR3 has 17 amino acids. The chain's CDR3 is CASGLTGQGAFWTEAFF. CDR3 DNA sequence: TGTGCTAGTGGTTTGACGGGCCAGGGGGCTTTTTGGACTGAAGCTTTCTTT.

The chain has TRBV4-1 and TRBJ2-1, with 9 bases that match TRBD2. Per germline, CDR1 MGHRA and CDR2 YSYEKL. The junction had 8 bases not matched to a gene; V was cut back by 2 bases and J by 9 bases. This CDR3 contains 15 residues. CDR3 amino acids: CASSQLGLAYGEQFF. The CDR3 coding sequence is TGCGCCAGCAGCCAATTGGGACTAGCTTATGGTGAGCAGTTCTTC.

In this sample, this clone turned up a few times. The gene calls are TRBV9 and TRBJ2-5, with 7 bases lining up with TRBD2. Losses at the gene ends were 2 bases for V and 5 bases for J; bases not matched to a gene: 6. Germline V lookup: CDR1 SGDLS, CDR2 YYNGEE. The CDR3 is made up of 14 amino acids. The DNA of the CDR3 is TGTGCCAGCAGCGTCGTAGCGGGCAGGGAGACCCAGTACTTC. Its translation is CASSVVAGRETQYF.

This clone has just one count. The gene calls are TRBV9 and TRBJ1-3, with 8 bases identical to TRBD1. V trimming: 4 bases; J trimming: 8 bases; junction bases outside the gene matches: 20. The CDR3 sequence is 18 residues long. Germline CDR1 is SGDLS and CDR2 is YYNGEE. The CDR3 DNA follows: TGTGCCAGCAGCACGCCTCCAAAGGGACAGGCCATTGGGGACACCATATATTTT. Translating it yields CASSTPPKGQAIGDTIYF.

This CDR3 reads CASSTDAQAQHF. The DNA for the CDR3 is TGTGCCAGCAGTACCGACGCCCAGGCCCAGCATTTT. The V gene is TRBV6-6, the J gene TRBJ1-5; no clear D gene. CDR3 length: 12 residues. The germline V gene has CDR1 MNHNY and CDR2 SVGAGI (reference sequence). Deletions cut 5 bases from V and 11 bases from J, with 13 bases between.

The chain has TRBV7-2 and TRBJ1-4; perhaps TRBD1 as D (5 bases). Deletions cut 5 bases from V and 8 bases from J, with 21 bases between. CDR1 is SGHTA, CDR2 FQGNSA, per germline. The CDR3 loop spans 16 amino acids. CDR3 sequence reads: CASSPRGGGGQEKLFF. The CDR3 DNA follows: TGTGCCAGCAGCCCCCGAGGCGGGGGAGGTCAGGAAAAACTGTTTTTT.

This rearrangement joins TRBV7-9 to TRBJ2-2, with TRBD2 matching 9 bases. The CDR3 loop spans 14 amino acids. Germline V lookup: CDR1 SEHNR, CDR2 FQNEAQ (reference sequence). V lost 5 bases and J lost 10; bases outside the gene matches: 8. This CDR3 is CASSHTLAGVELFF. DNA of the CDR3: TGTGCCAGCAGCCACACATTAGCGGGGGTGGAGCTGTTTTTT.